This T cell receptor (beta chain) was sequenced in a study of OX40 agonist ivuxolimab in advanced cancers. Across the whole study: Patients receiving dose escalation had hepatocellular carcinoma, melanoma, renal cell or head and neck cancer.

Trimming shortened V by 0 bases and J by 7 bases, and 9 bases separated the two germline ends. Germline assignment: CDR1 SGHDN and CDR2 FVKESK. The CDR3 runs 13 residues. The table came from immunoSEQ multiplex PCR; TCRdb's copy has only in-frame clones and leaves some out. The sample lists 90,000 or so clones; roughly nine tenths were seen once. As concerns this clone: Its target is unknown.

Overall study findings and caveats: With doses of 0.1 to 3.0 mg/kg, CD4+ and CD8+ blood T cells had undergone clonal expansion by week 6.

This sequence was found in an adult with an advanced solid tumor such as melanoma, head and neck, liver or kidney cancer. This specimen was CD4+ or CD8+ T cells sorted from blood, taken in a trial of the OX40 agonist ivuxolimab. This chain joins TRBV14 and TRBJ2-5; the D is unclear. CDR3 coding DNA: TGTGCCAGCAGCCAAGAAATTGTGGGGACCCAGTACTTC. This codes for CASSQEIVGTQYF.